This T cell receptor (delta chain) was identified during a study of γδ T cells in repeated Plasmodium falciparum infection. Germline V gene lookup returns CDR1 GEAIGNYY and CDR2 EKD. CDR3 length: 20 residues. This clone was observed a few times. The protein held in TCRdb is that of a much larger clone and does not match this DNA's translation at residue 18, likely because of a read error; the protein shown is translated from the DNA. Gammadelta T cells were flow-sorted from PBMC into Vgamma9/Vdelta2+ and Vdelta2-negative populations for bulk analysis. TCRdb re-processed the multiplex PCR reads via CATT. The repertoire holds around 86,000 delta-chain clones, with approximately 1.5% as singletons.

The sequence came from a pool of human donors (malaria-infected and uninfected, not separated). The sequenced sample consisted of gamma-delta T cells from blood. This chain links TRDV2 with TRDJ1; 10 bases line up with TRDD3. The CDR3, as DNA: TGTGCCTGTGACACTGTCTCGCTTACTGGGGGATTCCGGACCACCGATAAACACATCTTT. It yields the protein CACDTVSLTGGFRTTDKHIF.